This TCR beta chain appears in the sequencing data of a study of shared clonotypes between healthy human individuals. Whole-study context: Each donor's CD8 memory used one plate, CD8 naive two, each CD4 subset three. Study-wide results and caveats: Across subsets, estimated richness was generally greater for naive than for memory populations. The study found lower generation probabilities in non-shared clonotypes than in those shared by all four donors.

This clone has a single count. Its specificity is not known. The CDR3 covers 12 residues. V gave up 6 bases and J gave up 7 bases, with 9 bases separating them. CDR1 and CDR2 (germline): SGHVS, FQNEAQ. Over several immunoSEQ plates, each subset's genomic DNA was distributed in even portions. The repertoire was sequenced with immunoSEQ multiplex PCR; TCRdb's copy has only in-frame clones and lacks some. The table lists approximately 1.9 million clones, just over 90% of them singletons, with around 1.8% in the top ten. The naive CD8 population came from CD45RO-negative cells selected for CCR7, without terminally differentiated effector memory CD45RA+ cells.

This sequence was found in a young man in good health. Some clones in this sample may be carry-over from other donors' samples. This chain uses TRBV7-8 with TRBJ2-2, with no clear D. What was sequenced was naive CD8+ T cells from PBMCs. This chain's CDR3 is CASSRIGGELFF. As DNA, the CDR3 is TGTGCCAGCAGTCGGATTGGCGGGGAGCTGTTTTTT.